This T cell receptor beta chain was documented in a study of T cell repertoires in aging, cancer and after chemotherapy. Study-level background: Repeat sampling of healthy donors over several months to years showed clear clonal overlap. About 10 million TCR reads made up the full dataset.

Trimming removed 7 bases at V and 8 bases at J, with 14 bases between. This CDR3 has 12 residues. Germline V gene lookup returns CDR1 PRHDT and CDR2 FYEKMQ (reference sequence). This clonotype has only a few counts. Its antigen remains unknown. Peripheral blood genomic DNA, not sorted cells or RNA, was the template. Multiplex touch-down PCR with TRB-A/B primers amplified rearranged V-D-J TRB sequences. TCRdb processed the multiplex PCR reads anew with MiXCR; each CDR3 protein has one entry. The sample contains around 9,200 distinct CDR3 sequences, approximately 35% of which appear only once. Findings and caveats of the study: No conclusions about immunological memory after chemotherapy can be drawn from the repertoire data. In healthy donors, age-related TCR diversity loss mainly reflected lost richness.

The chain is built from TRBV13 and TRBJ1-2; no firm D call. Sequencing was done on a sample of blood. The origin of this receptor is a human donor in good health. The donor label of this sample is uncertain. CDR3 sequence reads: CASTSQISGYTF. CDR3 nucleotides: TGTGCCAGCACCAGTCAGATCTCGGGCTACACCTTC. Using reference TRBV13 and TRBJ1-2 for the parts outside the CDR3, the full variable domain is AAGVIQSPRHLIKEKRETATLKCYPIPRHDTVYWYQQGPGQDPQFLISFYEKMQSDKGSIPDRFSAQQFSDYHSELNMSSLELGDSALYFCASTSQISGYTFGSGTRLTVV.